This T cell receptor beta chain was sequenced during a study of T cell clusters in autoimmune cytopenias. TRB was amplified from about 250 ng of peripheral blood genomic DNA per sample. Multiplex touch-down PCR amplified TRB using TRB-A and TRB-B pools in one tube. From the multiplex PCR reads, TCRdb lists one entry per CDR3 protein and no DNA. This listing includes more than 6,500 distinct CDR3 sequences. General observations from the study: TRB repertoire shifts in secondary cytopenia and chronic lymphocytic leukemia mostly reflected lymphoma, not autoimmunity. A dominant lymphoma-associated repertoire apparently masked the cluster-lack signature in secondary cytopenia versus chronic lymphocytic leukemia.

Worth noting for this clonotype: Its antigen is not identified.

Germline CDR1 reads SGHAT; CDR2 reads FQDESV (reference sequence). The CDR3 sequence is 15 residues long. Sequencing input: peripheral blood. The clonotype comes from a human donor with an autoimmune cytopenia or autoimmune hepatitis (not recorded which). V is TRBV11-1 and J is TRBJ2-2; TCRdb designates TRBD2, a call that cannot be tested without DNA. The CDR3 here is CASSPLATNTGELFF.